The entry below describes one T cell receptor beta chain. This record comes from a study of blood T cell repertoires in COVID-19. Under the authors' procedure: Estimation of nucleated cell counts was performed using reference gene primer amplification. Only in-frame clones appear in the TCRdb table, and some are missing; sequencing was by immunoSEQ multiplex PCR. The DNA was the basis for D and trimming; V, J and clone size are from that table. The sample carries about 140,000 clones, approximately 88% recorded once. The V end lost 0 bases, the J end lost 6 bases, and 14 bases lay between the germline ends. The CDR3 has 15 residues. Looked up from germline, CDR1 is LGHDT and CDR2 is YNNKEL (reference sequence).

The receptor comes from a woman aged 45-59 years with acute or convalescent COVID-19. The sample comprised peripheral blood. The rearrangement links TRBV3-1 (or the pseudogene TRBV3-2) to TRBJ1-2; D perhaps matches TRBD1 (6 bases). The CDR3 reads CASSQDLLQGDGYTF. CDR3 sequence (DNA): TGTGCCAGCAGCCAAGATCTGTTACAGGGCGATGGCTACACCTTC.